These 9 T cell receptor beta chains share one sample of origin, sequenced in a study of shared clonotypes between healthy human individuals. Produced via immunoSEQ multiplex PCR; TCRdb's table is partial and in-frame only. The table shows approximately 530,000 clones, with around 96% occurring only once. Sequenced: naive CD4+ T cells sorted from blood. As for subset: CD45RA+ positively selected. The source is a woman between 25 and 40 years old in good health.

The chain employs TRBV6-1 and TRBJ1-4; 7 bases fit TRBD1. The CDR3 is made up of 15 amino acids. Germline V lookup: CDR1 MNHNS, CDR2 SASEGT. Trimming at V came to 5 bases and at J to 0 bases, leaving 3 bases not matched to a gene. The CDR3 sequence is CASSLQGTTNEKLFF. CDR3 nucleotide sequence: TGTGCCAGCAGTTTACAGGGGACAACTAATGAAAAACTGTTTTTT.

The V gene is TRBV19, the J gene TRBJ1-1, with D maybe TRBD1 (5 bases). Germline V gene data show CDR1 as LNHDA and CDR2 as SQIVND (reference sequence). The CDR3 loop spans 17 amino acids. Trimming shortened V by 3 bases and J by 5 bases, and 22 bases separated the two germline ends. CDR3 DNA: TGTGCCAGTAGTATTCAGGTTGGGGCTAGAATCCCAACTGAAGCTTTCTTT. It yields the protein CASSIQVGARIPTEAFF.

This clone was observed a single time. J is TRBJ2-1 and V is TRBV7-8; D not resolved. CDR1 and CDR2 from the germline V gene are SGHVS and FQNEAQ. The V end was cut by 4 bases, the J end by 7 bases, with 14 bases between. The CDR3 contains 14 residues. The CDR3 DNA reads as TGTGCCAGCAGCTCGGCGCTCGCGAGGAATGAGCAGTTCTTC. Its translation is CASSSALARNEQFF.

This chain uses TRBV19 with TRBJ1-5, with TRBD1 identical over 7 bases. The germline gives CDR1 LNHDA, CDR2 SQIVND (reference sequence). V was pared by 6 bases and J by 0 bases, with 5 bases of the junction left unmatched. CDR3 length: 15 amino acids. CDR3 in DNA: TGTGCCAGTAGCCCGGGACAGACTAGCAATCAGCCCCAGCATTTT. Protein sequence: CASSPGQTSNQPQHF.

The chain joins TRBV2 to TRBJ1-6; D remains unclear. The V end lost 11 bases, the J end lost 5 bases, and 16 bases lay between the germline ends. This CDR3 comprises 14 residues. Germline lookup yields CDR1 SNHLY and CDR2 FYNNEI. In nucleotides, the CDR3 is TGTGCCTCAGCGGCTGTGCGGGATAATTCACCCCTCCACTTT. This encodes CASAAVRDNSPLHF.

This chain connects TRBV11-3 to TRBJ2-3, with TRBD2 identical over 14 bases. J was trimmed by 4 bases and V by 10 bases; bases with no gene match: 16. The CDR3 consists of 18 residues. In germline, CDR1 is SGHNT, CDR2 YENEEA. This CDR3 is CAKPMTSGRAGSADTQYF. DNA of the CDR3: TGTGCCAAACCCATGACTAGCGGGAGGGCAGGGAGTGCAGATACGCAGTATTTT.

The chain carries TRBV28 and TRBJ2-1; D possibly uses TRBD1 or TRBD2 (6 bases each). This CDR3 has 20 residues. V dropped 5 bases and J dropped 0 bases, with 26 bases sitting between them. Germline V gives CDR1 MDHEN, CDR2 SYDVKM. In nucleotides, the CDR3 is TGTGCCAGCAGTGTAGCAAGGCCGGGGGCGGTACTCAGCTCCTACAATGAGCAGTTCTTC. Protein product: CASSVARPGAVLSSYNEQFF.

The gene calls are TRBV5-1 and TRBJ2-3; D gene ambiguous. The ends were cut back, 2 bases at V and 3 bases at J, with 13 bases in the middle. CDR1 and CDR2 from the germline V gene are SGHRS and YFSETQ. This CDR3 contains 15 residues. CDR3 sequence (DNA): TGCGCCAGCAGCTTAAGGTGGGCGGAAACAGATACGCAGTATTTT. Amino acids: CASSLRWAETDTQYF.

The V call is TRBV18, the J call TRBJ2-5; 8 bases agree with TRBD1. Germline assignment: CDR1 KGHSH and CDR2 LQKENI. The CDR3 loop spans 18 amino acids. The V gene end was trimmed by 3 bases and the J gene end by 5 bases; junction bases not matched to a gene: 17. The CDR3 coding sequence is TGTGCCAGCTCACCGAGCGGAGACAGGGGAAGGGGCGCGGAGACCCAGTACTTC. Translation gives CASSPSGDRGRGAETQYF.